These T cell receptor beta chains were read from a single sample in a study of blood T cell repertoires in COVID-19. Libraries were prepared by immunoSEQ multiplex PCR; TCRdb keeps only in-frame clonotypes and omits some of them. The table records approximately 50,000 clones, 88% of them present only once. The source material was peripheral blood. These receptors were obtained from a human donor in a cohort sampled during active COVID-19. Both conserved end residues are part of each CDR3. Each record gives: D gene, clone size, V gene, J gene, CDR3 protein, CDR3 DNA. The D gene is left open where the match is weak. Part of the rows lack a size; the others show once, few, many or a class for expanded clones.

-	-	TRBV5-1	TRBJ1-3	CASSLGFSSGNTIYF	TGCGCCAGCAGCTTGGGCTTCAGCTCTGGAAACACCATATATTTT
-	-	TRBV18	TRBJ1-1	CASSPREGNTEAFF	TGTGCCAGCTCACCGCGGGAGGGGAACACTGAAGCTTTCTTT
TRBD1	-	TRBV2	TRBJ1-1	CASSERIRGDTEAFF	TGTGCCAGCAGTGAACGGATCAGGGGGGACACTGAAGCTTTCTTT
-	-	TRBV7-8	TRBJ2-1	CATGPRGADRATNEQFF	TGTGCCACCGGACCTAGGGGGGCAGACAGGGCCACGAATGAGCAGTTCTTC
TRBD1	-	TRBV6-6	TRBJ1-1	CASSPRTGGASNTEAFF	TGTGCCAGCAGTCCGCGGACAGGGGGCGCGTCCAACACTGAAGCTTTCTTT
TRBD1	-	TRBV10-3	TRBJ2-3	CATWTGNTDTQYF	TGTGCCACATGGACAGGGAACACAGATACGCAGTATTTT
-	-	TRBV5-4	TRBJ2-7	CASSSRGRPYEQYF	TGTGCCAGCAGCTCCCGGGGGAGGCCCTACGAGCAGTACTTC
-	-	TRBV9	TRBJ1-3	CASSEAALGTFSGNTIYF	TGTGCCAGCAGCGAGGCTGCACTGGGCACCTTCTCTGGAAACACCATATATTTT
-	once	TRBV19	TRBJ2-3	CASSMRRDTQYF	TGTGCCAGTAGTATGCGTCGGGATACGCAGTATTTT
-	-	TRBV14	TRBJ1-6	CASSQRGARSPLHF	TGTGCCAGCAGTCAACGGGGAGCTCGGTCACCCCTCCACTTT
-	-	TRBV5-4	TRBJ2-1	CASSLGGVDLHSYNEQFF	TGTGCCAGCAGCTTGGGGGGGGTAGATTTGCATTCCTACAATGAGCAGTTCTTC
-	-	TRBV18	TRBJ1-5	CASSRQVNQPQHF	TGTGCCAGCTCGAGACAGGTCAATCAGCCCCAGCATTTT
TRBD1	once	TRBV5-5	TRBJ2-2	CASSPQGADGELFF	TGTGCCAGCAGCCCACAGGGGGCGGACGGGGAGCTGTTTTTT
-	-	TRBV5-5	TRBJ1-1	CASSPGHQAKNTEAFF	TGTGCCAGCAGCCCTGGACATCAGGCTAAGAACACTGAAGCTTTCTTT
-	-	TRBV30	TRBJ1-1	CAWIPTRTEAFF	TGTGCCTGGATCCCGACGAGGACTGAAGCTTTCTTT
TRBD1	-	TRBV7-2	TRBJ1-2	CASSLWQGADGYTF	TGTGCCAGCAGCTTGTGGCAGGGGGCGGATGGCTACACCTTC
TRBD2	once	TRBV4-3	TRBJ2-3	CASSQDLAGGSTDTQYF	TGCGCCAGCAGCCAAGACTTGGCGGGGGGAAGCACAGATACGCAGTATTTT
-	-	TRBV30	TRBJ1-1	CAWSVRGGRTEAFF	TGTGCCTGGAGTGTACGGGGGGGCCGAACTGAAGCTTTCTTT
TRBD2	-	TRBV7-2	TRBJ2-4	CASSERLAGVTKNIQYF	TGTGCCAGCAGCGAACGACTAGCGGGAGTAACCAAAAACATTCAGTACTTC
-	few	TRBV20-1	TRBJ2-1	CSASRAGLRGYNEQFF	TGCAGTGCTAGTCGGGCTGGCCTAAGGGGCTACAATGAGCAGTTCTTC
-	-	TRBV7-5	TRBJ2-2	CVRSFAGRNTGELFF	TGTGTCAGAAGCTTTGCGGGGAGGAACACCGGGGAGCTGTTTTTT
-	-	TRBV5-4	TRBJ2-1	CASSLAGDANEQFF	TGTGCCAGCAGCTTGGCGGGGGATGCCAATGAGCAGTTCTTC
-	-	TRBV6-4	TRBJ2-3	CATMSPGGDTQYF	TGTGCCACCATGTCCCCGGGTGGAGATACGCAGTATTTT
-	once	TRBV5-1	TRBJ2-3	CASSLASGDTQYF	TGCGCCAGCAGCTTGGCCTCCGGAGATACGCAGTATTTT
-	once	TRBV14	TRBJ2-5	CASSHGLSGETQYF	TGTGCCAGCAGCCACGGACTGTCCGGGGAGACCCAGTACTTC
-	-	TRBV7-2	TRBJ2-5	CASSPRASRAETQYF	TGTGCCAGCAGCCCTAGGGCGAGCAGGGCGGAGACCCAGTACTTC
TRBD1	few	TRBV2	TRBJ2-7	CASSGQGYEQYF	TGTGCCAGCAGTGGACAGGGCTACGAGCAGTACTTC
TRBD1	-	TRBV19	TRBJ2-3	CASSIDRDPDTQYF	TGTGCCAGTAGTATCGACAGGGATCCAGATACGCAGTATTTT
-	-	TRBV15	TRBJ1-2	CATRRGGRVKGYTF	TGTGCCACCCGTCGGGGGGGCAGGGTGAAGGGCTACACCTTC
-	-	TRBV14	TRBJ1-2	CASSQDFGGRGLNYGYTF	TGTGCCAGCAGCCAAGATTTTGGGGGCCGCGGACTTAACTATGGCTACACCTTC
TRBD2	-	TRBV6-5	TRBJ2-7	CASSYGGTSGKGEQYF	TGTGCCAGCAGTTACGGGGGGACTAGCGGTAAAGGCGAGCAGTACTTC
-	-	TRBV3-1/TRBV3-2	TRBJ1-1	CASSQAHSDTEAFF	TGTGCCAGCAGCCAAGCACATTCTGACACTGAAGCTTTCTTT
TRBD2	few	TRBV4-2	TRBJ2-1	CASSLRAGADNEQFF	TGTGCCAGCAGCCTAAGAGCGGGAGCGGACAATGAGCAGTTCTTC